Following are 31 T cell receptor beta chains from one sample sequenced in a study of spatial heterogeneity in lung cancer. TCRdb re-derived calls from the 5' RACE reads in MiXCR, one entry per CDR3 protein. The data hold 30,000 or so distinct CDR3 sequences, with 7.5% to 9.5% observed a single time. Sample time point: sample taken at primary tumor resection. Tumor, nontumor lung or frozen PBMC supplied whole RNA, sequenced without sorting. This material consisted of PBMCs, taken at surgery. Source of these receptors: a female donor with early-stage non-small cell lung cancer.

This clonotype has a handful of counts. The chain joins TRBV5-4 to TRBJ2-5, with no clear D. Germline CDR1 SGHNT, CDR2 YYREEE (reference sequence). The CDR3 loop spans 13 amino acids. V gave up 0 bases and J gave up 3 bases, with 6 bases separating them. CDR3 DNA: TGTGCCAGCAGCTTGGAGGTGAAAGAGACCCAGTACTTC. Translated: CASSLEVKETQYF.

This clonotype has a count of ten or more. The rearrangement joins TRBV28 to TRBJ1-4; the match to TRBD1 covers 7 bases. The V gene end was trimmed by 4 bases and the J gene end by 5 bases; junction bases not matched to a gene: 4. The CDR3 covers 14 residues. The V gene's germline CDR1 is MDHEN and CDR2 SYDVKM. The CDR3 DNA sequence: TGTGCCAGCAGTTCCGGGACAGAAAATGAAAAACTGTTTTTT. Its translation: CASSSGTENEKLFF.

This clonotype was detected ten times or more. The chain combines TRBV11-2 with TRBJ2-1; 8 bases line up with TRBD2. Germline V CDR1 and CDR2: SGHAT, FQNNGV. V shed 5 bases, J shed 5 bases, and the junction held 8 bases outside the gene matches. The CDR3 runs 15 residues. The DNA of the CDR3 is TGTGCCAGCAGCCCAAGCGGGAGCCAAAACAATGAGCAGTTCTTC. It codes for CASSPSGSQNNEQFF.

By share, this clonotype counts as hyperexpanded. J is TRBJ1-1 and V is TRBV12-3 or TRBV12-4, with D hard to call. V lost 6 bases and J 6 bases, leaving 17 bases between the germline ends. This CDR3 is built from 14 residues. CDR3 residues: CASSLGYRRAEAFF. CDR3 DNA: TGTGCCAGCAGCCTGGGCTACAGAAGGGCTGAAGCTTTCTTT.

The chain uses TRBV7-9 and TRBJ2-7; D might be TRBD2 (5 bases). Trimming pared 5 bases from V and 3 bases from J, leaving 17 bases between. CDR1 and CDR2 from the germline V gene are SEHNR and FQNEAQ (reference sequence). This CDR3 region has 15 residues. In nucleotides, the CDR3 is TGTGCCAGCAGCCCAAAGATGAGCCGGGGCTACGAGCAGTACTTC. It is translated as CASSPKMSRGYEQYF.

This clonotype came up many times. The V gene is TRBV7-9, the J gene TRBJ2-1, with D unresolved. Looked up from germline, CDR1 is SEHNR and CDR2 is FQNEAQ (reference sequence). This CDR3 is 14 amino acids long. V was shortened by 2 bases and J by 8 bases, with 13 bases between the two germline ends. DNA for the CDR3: TGTGCCAGCAGCTTAACAGTAGTTGAGGATGAGCAGTTCTTC. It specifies CASSLTVVEDEQFF.

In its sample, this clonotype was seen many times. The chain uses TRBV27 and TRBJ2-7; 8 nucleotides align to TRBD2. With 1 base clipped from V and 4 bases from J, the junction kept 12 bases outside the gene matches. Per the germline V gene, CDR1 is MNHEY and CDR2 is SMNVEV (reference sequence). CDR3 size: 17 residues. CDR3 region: CASSLLRREGQGYEQYF. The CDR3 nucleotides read TGTGCCAGCAGTTTATTAAGACGGGAGGGCCAAGGGTACGAGCAGTACTTC.

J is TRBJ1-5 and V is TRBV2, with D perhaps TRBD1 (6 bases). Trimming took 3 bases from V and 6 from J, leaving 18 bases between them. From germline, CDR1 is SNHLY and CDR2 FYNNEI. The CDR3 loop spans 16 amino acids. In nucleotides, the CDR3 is TGTGCCAGCAGTGAGGAGGGGGGGGCCCTGGGTCAGCCCCAGCATTTT. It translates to CASSEEGGALGQPQHF.

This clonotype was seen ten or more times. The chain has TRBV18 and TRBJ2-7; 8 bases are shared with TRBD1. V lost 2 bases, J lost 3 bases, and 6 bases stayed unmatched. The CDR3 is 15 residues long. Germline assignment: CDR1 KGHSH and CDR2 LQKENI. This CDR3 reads CASSPRGQAGYEQYV. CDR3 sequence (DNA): TGTGCCAGCTCACCAAGGGGACAGGCTGGCTACGAGCAGTACGTC.

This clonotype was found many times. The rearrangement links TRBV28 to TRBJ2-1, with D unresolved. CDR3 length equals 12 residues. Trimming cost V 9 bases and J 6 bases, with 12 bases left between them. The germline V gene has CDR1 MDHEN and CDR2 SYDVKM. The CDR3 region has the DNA TGTGCCAGGCCGGACGAGACCAATGAGCAGTTCTTC. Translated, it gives CARPDETNEQFF.

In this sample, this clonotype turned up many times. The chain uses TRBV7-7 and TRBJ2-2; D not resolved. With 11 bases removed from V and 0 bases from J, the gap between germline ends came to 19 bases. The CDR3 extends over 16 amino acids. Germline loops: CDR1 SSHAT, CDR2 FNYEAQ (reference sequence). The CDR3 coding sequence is TGTGCCTCCAGTCTCACCTGGAGCGCGAACACCGGGGAGCTGTTTTTT. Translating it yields CASSLTWSANTGELFF.

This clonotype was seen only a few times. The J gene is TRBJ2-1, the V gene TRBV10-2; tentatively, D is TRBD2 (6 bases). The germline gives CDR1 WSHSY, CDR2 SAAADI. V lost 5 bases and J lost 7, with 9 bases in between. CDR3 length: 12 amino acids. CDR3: CASSRRVNEQFF. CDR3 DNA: TGCGCCAGCAGTAGGAGGGTTAATGAGCAGTTCTTC.

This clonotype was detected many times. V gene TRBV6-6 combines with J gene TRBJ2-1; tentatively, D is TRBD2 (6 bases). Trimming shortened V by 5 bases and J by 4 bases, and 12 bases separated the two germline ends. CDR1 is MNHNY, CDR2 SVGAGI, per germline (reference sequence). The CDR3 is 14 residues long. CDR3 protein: CASSQGGVYNEQFF. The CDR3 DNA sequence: TGTGCCAGCAGTCAAGGAGGGGTTTACAATGAGCAGTTCTTC.

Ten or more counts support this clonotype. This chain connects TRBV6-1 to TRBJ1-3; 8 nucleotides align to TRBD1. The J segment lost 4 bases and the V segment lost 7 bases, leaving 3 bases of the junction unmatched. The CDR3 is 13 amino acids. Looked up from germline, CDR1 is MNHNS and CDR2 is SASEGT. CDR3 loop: CASNTGGGNTIYF. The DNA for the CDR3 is TGTGCCAGCAATACAGGGGGGGGAAACACCATATATTTT.

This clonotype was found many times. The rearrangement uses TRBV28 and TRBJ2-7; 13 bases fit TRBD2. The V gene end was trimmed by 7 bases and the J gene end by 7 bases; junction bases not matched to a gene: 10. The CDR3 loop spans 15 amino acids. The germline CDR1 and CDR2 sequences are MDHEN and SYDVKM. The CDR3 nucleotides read TGTGCCAGCAACCCGGGACTAGCGGGAATTGTAGAGCAGTACTTC. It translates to CASNPGLAGIVEQYF.

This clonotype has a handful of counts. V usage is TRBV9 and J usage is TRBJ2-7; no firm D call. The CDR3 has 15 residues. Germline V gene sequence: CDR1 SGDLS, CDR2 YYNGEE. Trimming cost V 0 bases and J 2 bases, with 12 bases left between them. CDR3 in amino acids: CASSVEARFTYEQYF. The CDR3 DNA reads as TGTGCCAGCAGCGTAGAAGCGCGGTTCACCTACGAGCAGTACTTC.

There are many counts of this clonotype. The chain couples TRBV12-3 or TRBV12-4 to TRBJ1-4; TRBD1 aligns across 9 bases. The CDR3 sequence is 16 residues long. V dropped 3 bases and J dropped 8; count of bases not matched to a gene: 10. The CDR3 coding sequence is TGTGCCAGCAGTTTGTCCGGGACAGGGAGGGGAGAAAAACTGTTTTTT. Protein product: CASSLSGTGRGEKLFF.

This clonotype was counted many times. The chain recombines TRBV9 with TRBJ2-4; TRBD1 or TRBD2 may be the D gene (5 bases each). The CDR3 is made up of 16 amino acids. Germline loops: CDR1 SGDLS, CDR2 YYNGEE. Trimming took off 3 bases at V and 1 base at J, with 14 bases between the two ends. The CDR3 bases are TGTGCCAGCAGCGCCGAGGGACGAGCGGCCAAAAACATTCAGTACTTC. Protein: CASSAEGRAAKNIQYF.

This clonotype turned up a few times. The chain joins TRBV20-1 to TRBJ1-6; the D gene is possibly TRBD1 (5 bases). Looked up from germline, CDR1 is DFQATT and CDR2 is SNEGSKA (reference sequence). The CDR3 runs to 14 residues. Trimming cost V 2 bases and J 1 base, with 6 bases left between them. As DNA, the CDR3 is TGCAGTGCTAGACAGGGTTCCTATAATTCACCCCTCCACTTT. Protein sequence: CSARQGSYNSPLHF.

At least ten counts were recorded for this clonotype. The DNA of the CDR3 is TGTGCCAGCAGTTTATTTCGGGAGCCCCTCGAGCAGTACTTC. Translated, it gives CASSLFREPLEQYF. The chain employs TRBV27 and TRBJ2-7, with D possibly TRBD2 on 6 matching bases. Germline assignment: CDR1 MNHEY and CDR2 SMNVEV (reference sequence). The length of the CDR3 is 14 residues. V lost 1 base to trimming and J lost 6 bases, with 13 bases between them.

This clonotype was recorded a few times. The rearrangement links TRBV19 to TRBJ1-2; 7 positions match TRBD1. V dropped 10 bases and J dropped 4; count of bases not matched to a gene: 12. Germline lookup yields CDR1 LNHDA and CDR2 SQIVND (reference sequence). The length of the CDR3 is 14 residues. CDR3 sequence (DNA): TGTGCCACGAGACAGGGCTCTTCTTTCTATGGCTACACCTTC. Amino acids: CATRQGSSFYGYTF. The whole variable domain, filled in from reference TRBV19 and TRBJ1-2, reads DGGITQSPKYLFRKEGQNVTLSCEQNLNHDAMYWYRQDPGQGLRLIYYSQIVNDFQKGDIAEGYSVSREKKESFPLTVTSAQKNPTAFYLCATRQGSSFYGYTFGSGTRLTVV.

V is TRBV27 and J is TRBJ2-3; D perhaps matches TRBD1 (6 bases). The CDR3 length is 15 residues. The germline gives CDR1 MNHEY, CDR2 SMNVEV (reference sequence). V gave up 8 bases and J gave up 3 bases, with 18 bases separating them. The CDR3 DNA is TGTGCCAGCGGCAGGAGGCAGGGGTTGACAGATACGCAGTATTTT. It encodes CASGRRQGLTDTQYF.

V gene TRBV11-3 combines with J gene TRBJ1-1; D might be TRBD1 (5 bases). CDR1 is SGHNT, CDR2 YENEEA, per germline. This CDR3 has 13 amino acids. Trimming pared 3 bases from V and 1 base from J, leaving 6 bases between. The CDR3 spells CASSFGANTEAFF. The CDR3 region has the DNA TGTGCCAGCAGCTTCGGGGCGAACACTGAAGCTTTCTTT.

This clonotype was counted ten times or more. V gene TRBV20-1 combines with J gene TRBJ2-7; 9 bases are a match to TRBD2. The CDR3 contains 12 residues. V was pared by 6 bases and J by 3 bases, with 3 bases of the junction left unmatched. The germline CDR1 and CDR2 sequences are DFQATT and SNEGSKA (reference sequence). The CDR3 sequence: CSASSGSYEQYV. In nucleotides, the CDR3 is TGCAGTGCAAGTAGCGGGAGCTACGAGCAGTACGTC.

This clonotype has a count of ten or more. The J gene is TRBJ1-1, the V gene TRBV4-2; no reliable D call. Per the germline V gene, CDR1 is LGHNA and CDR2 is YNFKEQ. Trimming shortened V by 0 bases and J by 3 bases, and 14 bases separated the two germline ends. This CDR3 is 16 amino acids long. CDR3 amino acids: CASSQDMDQVDTEAFF. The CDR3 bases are TGTGCCAGCAGCCAAGACATGGACCAGGTGGACACTGAAGCTTTCTTT.

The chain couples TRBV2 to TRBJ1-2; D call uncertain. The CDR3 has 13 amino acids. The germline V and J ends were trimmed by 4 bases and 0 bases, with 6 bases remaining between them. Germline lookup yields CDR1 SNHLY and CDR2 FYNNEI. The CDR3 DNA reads TGTGCCAGCAGTGGGAGCCCTAACTATGGCTACACCTTC. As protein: CASSGSPNYGYTF.

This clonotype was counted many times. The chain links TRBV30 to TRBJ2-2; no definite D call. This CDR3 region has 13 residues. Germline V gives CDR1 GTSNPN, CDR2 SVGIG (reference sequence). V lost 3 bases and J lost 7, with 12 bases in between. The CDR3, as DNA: TGTGCCTGGAGAAGCCCGCTGATCGGGGAGCTGTTTTTT. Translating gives CAWRSPLIGELFF. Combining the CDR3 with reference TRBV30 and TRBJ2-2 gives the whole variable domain SQTIHQWPATLVQPVGSPLSLECTVEGTSNPNLYWYRQAAGRGLQLLFYSVGIGQISSEVPQNLSASRPQDRQFILSSKKLLLSDSGFYLCAWRSPLIGELFFGEGSRLTVL.

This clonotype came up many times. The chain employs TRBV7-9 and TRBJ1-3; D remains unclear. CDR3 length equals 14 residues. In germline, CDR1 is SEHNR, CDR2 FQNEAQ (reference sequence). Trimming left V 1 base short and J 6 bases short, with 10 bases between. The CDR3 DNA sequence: TGTGCCAGCAGCTTAGAACCAAGCCAAAACACCATATATTTT. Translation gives CASSLEPSQNTIYF.

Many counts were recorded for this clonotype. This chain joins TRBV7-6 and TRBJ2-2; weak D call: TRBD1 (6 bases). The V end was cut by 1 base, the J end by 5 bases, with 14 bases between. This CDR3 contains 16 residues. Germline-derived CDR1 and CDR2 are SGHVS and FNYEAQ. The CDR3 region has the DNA TGTGCCAGCAGCTTAGTCTGGACAGCGAGGACCGGGGAGCTGTTTTTT. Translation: CASSLVWTARTGELFF.

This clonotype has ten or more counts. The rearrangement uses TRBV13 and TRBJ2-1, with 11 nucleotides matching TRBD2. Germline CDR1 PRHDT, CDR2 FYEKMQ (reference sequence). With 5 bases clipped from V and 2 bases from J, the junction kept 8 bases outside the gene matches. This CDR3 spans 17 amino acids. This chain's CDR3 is CASSQGDSGRAYNEQFF. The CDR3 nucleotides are TGTGCCAGCAGCCAAGGAGATAGCGGGAGGGCCTACAATGAGCAGTTCTTC.

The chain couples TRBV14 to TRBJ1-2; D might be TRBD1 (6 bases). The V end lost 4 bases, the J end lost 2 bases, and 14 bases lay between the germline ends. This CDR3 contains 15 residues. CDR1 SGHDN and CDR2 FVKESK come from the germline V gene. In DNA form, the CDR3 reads TGTGCCAGCAGCCCAGTACAGGGCGACAACTATGGCTACACCTTC. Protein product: CASSPVQGDNYGYTF. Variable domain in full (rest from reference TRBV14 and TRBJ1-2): EAGVTQFPSHSVIEKGQTVTLRCDPISGHDNLYWYRRVMGKEIKFLLHFVKESKQDESGMPNNRFLAERTGGTYSTLKVQPAELEDSGVYFCASSPVQGDNYGYTFGSGTRLTVV.